Below, 2 T cell receptor beta chains from the same sample are listed, as sequenced in a study of T-cell memory formation after mild COVID-19. In TCRdb, the 5' RACE reads were re-called with MiXCR into one record per CDR3 protein. This sample has under 400,000 distinct CDR3 sequences, with approximately 29% found just once. The sequenced sample was PBMCs or a T cell subset sorted from them (not recorded which). All receptors come from an adult woman who had mild COVID-19 (a few samples of this study predate the infection). Cell type and time point are not known.

This chain uses TRBV9 with TRBJ2-2; D call uncertain. Trimming took off 2 bases at V and 5 bases at J, with 10 bases between the two ends. Germline-derived CDR1 and CDR2 are SGDLS and YYNGEE. The CDR3 has 14 amino acids. This CDR3 is CASSVKDGTGELFF. DNA of the CDR3: TGTGCCAGCAGCGTGAAGGACGGGACCGGGGAGCTGTTTTTT.

This clonotype was recorded many times. This chain links TRBV4-1 with TRBJ2-1; 8 bases map to TRBD1. J lost 4 bases, V lost 0 bases, and 5 bases had no gene match. Germline-derived CDR1 and CDR2 are MGHRA and YSYEKL. The CDR3 is made up of 16 amino acids. CDR3 amino acids: CASSQELQGGYNEQFF. The CDR3 coding sequence is TGCGCCAGCAGCCAAGAACTACAGGGGGGTTACAATGAGCAGTTCTTC.